A selection of T cell receptor beta chains follows, all from one sample in a study of cytomegalovirus exposure and HLA in healthy donors. Assay used: immunoSEQ multiplex PCR; TCRdb lists only in-frame clones, some missing. Of around 210,000 clones listed, just under 80% are singletons. The specimen sequenced was PBMCs. The receptors were gathered from a boy aged 5-17 years in good health and CMV-seronegative. The conserved cysteine and the conserved F or W are not part of the CDR3 here. The order of the fields is V gene, J gene, CDR3 protein.

TRBV16	TRBJ1-2	ASSFDNYYGYT
TRBV4-2	TRBJ2-7	ASSQLSGDEQY
TRBV4-2	TRBJ2-5	ASSQDGGGQGSETQY
TRBV5-1	TRBJ2-3	ASSIRDSLTDTQY
TRBV27	TRBJ1-4	ASSLSGAGVNEKLF
TRBV19	TRBJ1-5	ASTLGRTGFQPQH
TRBV6-1	TRBJ2-7	ASRGRGVHEQY
TRBV18	TRBJ1-5	ASSPTSAGGQPQH
TRBV27	TRBJ2-7	ASSLSGRGTRFFYEQY
TRBV14	TRBJ1-2	ASSQSRFGYT
TRBV10-3	TRBJ1-2	AISDPLTGTGGAKRYGYT
TRBV19	TRBJ2-7	ASSIRGTSYEQY
TRBV5-1	TRBJ2-7	ASSSRDRGYEQY
TRBV6-5	TRBJ1-2	ASRAASKTYGYT
TRBV19	TRBJ2-6	ASSPGTGPRGANVLT
TRBV5-6	TRBJ1-2	ASSPYLGGLGNYGYT
TRBV5-6	TRBJ1-2	ASSLGQMGNYGYT
TRBV2	TRBJ2-7	ASTIPGARGY
TRBV4-2	TRBJ2-7	ASSQAKQEAAYEQY
TRBV6-1	TRBJ2-1	ASSELSLATNQQF
TRBV5-6	TRBJ2-7	ASSGLTGGVSYEQY